These 13 T cell receptor beta chains came from one sample sequenced in a study of blood T cells in healthy people across ages. Using a J-beta primer mix together with a sample-barcoded 5' primer, a second PCR was run for about 6 to 12 cycles. TCRdb re-called the 5' RACE reads with MiXCR, one entry per CDR3 protein. Here the sample spans about 1.6 million distinct CDR3 sequences, almost 35% being singletons. Sequencing input: blood. The receptor source for this set is a woman in her twenties or thirties in good health.

This clonotype was seen more than once but under ten times. The chain joins TRBV28 to TRBJ2-4, with 10 bases aligning to TRBD1. The better agreement between TRBJ2-7 and the DNA end casts doubt on the J call. Per the germline V gene, CDR1 is MDHEN and CDR2 is SYDVKM. This CDR3 comprises 15 residues. For the CDR3, the DNA is TGTGCCAGCAGTTCATTCGACAGGGGGCTCAACGAGCAGTACTTC. Protein: CASSSFDRGLNEQYF.

The table lists this clonotype with a few counts. The chain carries TRBV4-2 and TRBJ1-1; a weak D match, TRBD1 (5 bases). Trimming removed 0 bases at V and 4 bases at J, with 12 bases between. Germline-derived CDR1 and CDR2 are LGHNA and YNFKEQ. This CDR3 contains 15 residues. CDR3 sequence (DNA): TGTGCCAGCAGCCAAGAAAGGGGTAGCGGCACTGAAGCTTTCTTT. It translates to CASSQERGSGTEAFF.

This clonotype was observed once. The rearrangement links TRBV5-5 to TRBJ2-3; D is unresolved. CDR3 length: 16 amino acids. Trimming took off 3 bases at V and 4 bases at J, with 18 bases between the two ends. CDR1 SGHKS and CDR2 YYEKEE come from the germline V gene (reference sequence). CDR3 sequence: CASSSRWTQRADTQYF. The CDR3 DNA reads TGTGCCAGCAGCTCTCGATGGACCCAAAGAGCAGATACGCAGTATTTT.

This clonotype has at least ten counts. The V and J genes are TRBV7-2 and TRBJ2-7; possible D gene TRBD2, 5 bases. Between the trimmed V and J ends, which lost 3 bases and 3 bases, there was a span of 9 bases. Germline loops: CDR1 SGHTA, CDR2 FQGNSA. The CDR3 is 13 residues long. The CDR3 spells CASSFQRSYEQYF. The CDR3 coding sequence is TGTGCCAGCAGCTTTCAGCGGAGCTACGAGCAGTACTTC.

This clonotype showed up just a few times. The chain combines TRBV5-1 with TRBJ1-2; D gene ambiguous. Germline-derived CDR1 and CDR2 are SGHRS and YFSETQ. This CDR3 has 14 amino acids. Trimming pared 4 bases from V and 1 base from J, leaving 11 bases between. CDR3 sequence: CASSPDWDNYGYTF. CDR3 nucleotides: TGCGCCAGCAGCCCCGATTGGGATAACTATGGCTACACCTTC.

This clonotype was detected a few times. V is TRBV3-1 and J is TRBJ1-1, with D possibly TRBD1 on 5 matching bases. V was shortened by 1 base and J by 1 base, with 22 bases between the two germline ends. Per germline, CDR1 LGHDT and CDR2 YNNKEL (reference sequence). The CDR3 totals 19 residues. The CDR3 protein is CASSQVPGWDAASNTEAFF. The CDR3 DNA is TGTGCCAGCAGCCAAGTTCCGGGATGGGACGCCGCTTCGAACACTGAAGCTTTCTTT.

As concerns this clonotype: Being one base from a much bigger clone, this may be a read error. The chain joins TRBV29-1 to TRBJ2-7, with D hard to call. The CDR3 covers 11 residues. Germline V gene data show CDR1 as SQVTM and CDR2 as ANQGSEA. In nucleotides, the CDR3 is TGCGGCGTGTATAACTCCTACGAGCAGTACTTC. This gives the protein CGVYNSYEQYF.

This clonotype was counted a few times. The chain uses TRBV5-1 and TRBJ2-1; 10 positions match TRBD2. V was clipped by 1 base and J by 6 bases; unmatched bases: 10. In germline, CDR1 is SGHRS, CDR2 YFSETQ. This CDR3 comprises 17 residues. The CDR3 region is CASSLRRLAGVLNEQFF. CDR3 coding DNA: TGCGCCAGCAGCTTGAGGCGGCTAGCGGGGGTTCTCAATGAGCAGTTCTTC.

The chain recombines TRBV27 with TRBJ2-1; the match to TRBD1 covers 9 bases. The CDR3 sequence is 17 residues long. Unmatched junction bases numbered 12, after V lost 5 bases and J lost 4 bases. The germline CDR1 and CDR2 sequences are MNHEY and SMNVEV (reference sequence). Here the CDR3 reads CASSPIQGAERYNEQFF. DNA of the CDR3: TGTGCCAGCAGTCCCATACAGGGGGCCGAAAGATACAATGAGCAGTTCTTC.

The chain carries TRBV6-5 and TRBJ2-5; 7 nucleotides agree with TRBD1. The J call is doubtful: the DNA matches TRBJ2-7 better. Per germline, CDR1 MNHEY and CDR2 SVGAGI. This CDR3 is 15 amino acids long. This CDR3 is CASSYLGTAINEQYF. CDR3 in DNA: TGTGCCAGCAGTTACTTGGGGACAGCAATTAACGAGCAGTACTTC.

The J gene is TRBJ1-5, the V gene TRBV20-1; the D gene is possibly TRBD1 (5 bases). The CDR3 has 16 residues. V shed 7 bases and J shed 1 base, with 20 bases lying between them. Germline V gene data show CDR1 as DFQATT and CDR2 as SNEGSKA (reference sequence). The CDR3 is CSVSWDSLGSNQPQHF. The DNA for the CDR3 is TGCAGTGTCAGCTGGGACTCCCTAGGAAGCAATCAGCCCCAGCATTTT.

The rearrangement joins TRBV7-3 to TRBJ2-3, with 10 nucleotides matching TRBD2. The CDR3 totals 17 residues. The trim removed 2 bases at V and 1 base at J, leaving 6 bases unmatched. Looked up from germline, CDR1 is SGHTA and CDR2 is FQGTGA. The CDR3 here is CASSLGIAGGRTDTQYF. CDR3 nucleotide sequence: TGTGCCAGCAGCTTAGGGATAGCGGGGGGTCGCACAGATACGCAGTATTTT.

The V call is TRBV12-3 or TRBV12-4, the J call TRBJ1-5; TRBD1 is a possible D gene (6 bases). V was pared by 3 bases and J by 7 bases, with 13 bases between. This CDR3 is built from 14 residues. The CDR3 loop reads CASSLPGGRQPQHF. CDR3 coding DNA: TGTGCCAGCAGTTTGCCGGGGGGGCGACAGCCCCAGCATTTT.